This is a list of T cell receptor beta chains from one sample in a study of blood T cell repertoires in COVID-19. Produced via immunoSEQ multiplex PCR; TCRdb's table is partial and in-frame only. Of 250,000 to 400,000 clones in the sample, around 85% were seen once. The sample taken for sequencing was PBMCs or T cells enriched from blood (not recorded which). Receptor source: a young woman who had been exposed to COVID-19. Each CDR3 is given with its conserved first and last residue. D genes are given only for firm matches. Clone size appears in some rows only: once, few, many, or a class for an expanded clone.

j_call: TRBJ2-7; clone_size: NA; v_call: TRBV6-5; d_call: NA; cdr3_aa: CASTDPPHSYEQYF; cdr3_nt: TGTGCCAGCACAGATCCGCCCCACTCCTACGAGCAGTACTTC
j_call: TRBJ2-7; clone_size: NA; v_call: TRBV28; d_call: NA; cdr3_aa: CASRGTSSRNEQYF; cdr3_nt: TGTGCCAGCAGAGGGACTTCCTCTCGTAACGAGCAGTACTTC
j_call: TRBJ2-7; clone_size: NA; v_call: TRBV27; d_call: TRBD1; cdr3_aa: CASSPRQGARYEQYF; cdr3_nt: TGTGCCAGCAGTCCGCGACAGGGGGCAAGGTACGAGCAGTACTTC
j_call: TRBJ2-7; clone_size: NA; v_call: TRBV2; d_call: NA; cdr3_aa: CASSTSYEQYF; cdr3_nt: TGTGCCAGCAGTACTTCCTACGAGCAGTACTTC
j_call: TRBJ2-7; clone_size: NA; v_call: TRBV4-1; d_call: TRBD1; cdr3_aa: CASSRGQDHSYEQYF; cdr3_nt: TGCGCCAGCAGCCGGGGACAGGACCATTCCTACGAGCAGTACTTC
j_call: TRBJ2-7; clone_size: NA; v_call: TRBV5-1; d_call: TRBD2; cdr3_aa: CASSLGPSGHYEQYF; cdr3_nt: TGCGCCAGCAGCTTGGGGCCTAGCGGCCACTACGAGCAGTACTTC
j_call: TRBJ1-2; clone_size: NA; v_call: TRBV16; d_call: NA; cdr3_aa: CASSPDMDDFGYTF; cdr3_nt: TGTGCCAGCAGCCCGGACATGGACGATTTTGGCTACACCTTC
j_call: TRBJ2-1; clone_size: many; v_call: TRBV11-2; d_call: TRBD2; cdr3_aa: CASSLDRASGHKQFF; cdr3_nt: TGTGCCAGCAGCTTAGATAGGGCTAGCGGGCACAAACAGTTCTTC
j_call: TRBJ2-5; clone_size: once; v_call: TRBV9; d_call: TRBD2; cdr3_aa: CASSSRLAGGGSQETQYF; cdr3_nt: TGTGCCAGCAGCTCGCGACTAGCGGGGGGCGGCTCCCAAGAGACCCAGTACTTC
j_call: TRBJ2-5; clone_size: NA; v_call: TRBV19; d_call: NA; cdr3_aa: CASSSNTETQYF; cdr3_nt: TGTGCCAGTAGTAGTAACACGGAGACCCAGTACTTC
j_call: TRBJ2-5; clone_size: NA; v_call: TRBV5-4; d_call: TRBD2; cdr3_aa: CASSLVGTTHPQQETQYF; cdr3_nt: TGTGCCAGCAGCTTGGTCGGGACTACACACCCCCAACAAGAGACCCAGTACTTC